This TCR beta chain is from a study of shared clonotypes between healthy human individuals. For the study at large: Used for every donor were three CD4 naive, three CD4 memory, two CD8 naive and one CD8 memory plate. Study-level findings and limits: Clonotype sharing among donors was thought likely to change with sequencing depth. Even with large depth, rarefaction showed that sorted-subset sequencing was incomplete.

Each subset's genomic DNA was shared equally among a number of immunoSEQ plates. Produced via immunoSEQ multiplex PCR; TCRdb's table is partial and in-frame only. The sample carries about 2,200,000 clones, more than 85% recorded once. Naive CD8 cells, CD45RO-negative and positively selected for CCR7, excluded terminally differentiated effector memory CD45RA+ cells. A note on this clone: As yet, its antigen is unknown.

The germline CDR1 and CDR2 sequences are SEHNR and FQNEAQ (reference sequence). The CDR3 loop spans 15 amino acids. V was shortened by 6 bases and J by 6 bases, with 21 bases between the two germline ends. Input material: naive CD8+ T cells from PBMCs. This chain connects TRBV7-9 to TRBJ2-7; the D is unclear. The clonotype originates from a man aged 18 to 30 in good health. Some clones in this sample may be carry-over from other donors' samples. The CDR3 reads CASSSLLDPFLEQYF. CDR3 DNA: TGTGCCAGCAGTTCTCTACTTGACCCGTTCCTCGAGCAGTACTTC.